These 5 T cell receptor beta chains were sequenced from one sample in a study of blood T cell repertoires in COVID-19 (TCRdb year 2020). The method behind the library was the immunoSEQ multiplex PCR assay. The clones in this table, taken by TCRdb from immuneACCESS, are in-frame only. Not every clone is retained; where verified, under half of the shortfall comes from an unresolved V gene, and the cause of the rest is unknown. This sample comprises 130,000 to 150,000 clones, 84% of them detected only once. About 5.8% of the sample rests with the top ten. Specimen: peripheral blood. All receptors derive from a human donor in a cohort sampled during active COVID-19.

This rearrangement joins TRBV28 to TRBJ1-3, with 8 nucleotides matching TRBD1. This CDR3 is 15 amino acids long. The trim removed 6 bases at V and 0 bases at J, leaving 4 bases unmatched. Germline V gene data show CDR1 as MDHEN and CDR2 as SYDVKM. The CDR3 sequence is CASSLQGGSGNTIYF. The CDR3 DNA sequence: TGTGCCAGCAGCCTACAGGGGGGCTCTGGAAACACCATATATTTT.

V gene TRBV3-1 (or the pseudogene TRBV3-2) combines with J gene TRBJ1-6; no firm D call. V lost 0 bases to trimming and J lost 7 bases, with 7 bases between them. The CDR3 covers 14 residues. Germline loops: CDR1 LGHDT, CDR2 YNNKEL (reference sequence). The CDR3 loop reads CASSQEPGNSPLHF. For the CDR3, the DNA is TGTGCCAGCAGCCAAGAGCCGGGAAATTCACCCCTCCACTTT.

In DNA, the CDR3 is TGTGCCAGCAGCTCGTTGGTGAGGGCCACTGAAGCTTTCTTT. Amino acids: CASSSLVRATEAFF. The gene calls are TRBV7-2 and TRBJ1-1; no definite D call. There are 14 residues in the CDR3. Germline V gene lookup returns CDR1 SGHTA and CDR2 FQGNSA. The V and J ends lost 4 bases and 4 bases respectively, with 13 bases between them. Full variable domain (remainder filled in from reference TRBV7-2 and TRBJ1-1): GAGVSQSPSNKVTEKGKDVELRCDPISGHTALYWYRQSLGQGLEFLIYFQGNSAPDKSGLPSDRFSAERTGGSVSTLTIQRTQQEDSAVYLCASSSLVRATEAFFGQGTRLTVV.

The chain couples TRBV7-8 to TRBJ2-7, with D perhaps matching TRBD1 (5 bases). Germline values: CDR1 SGHVS, CDR2 FQNEAQ. With 2 bases removed from V and 3 bases from J, the gap between germline ends came to 17 bases. The CDR3 runs to 16 residues. The CDR3 DNA reads TGTGCCAGCAGCTTATCGTCCGGGCAGGGCGTCTACGAGCAGTACTTC. It is translated as CASSLSSGQGVYEQYF.

This chain uses TRBV7-9 with TRBJ1-4, with D unclear. Germline values: CDR1 SEHNR, CDR2 FQNEAQ (reference sequence). V was pared by 5 bases and J by 8 bases, with 18 bases between. CDR3 size: 15 residues. The CDR3 here is CASSPWGSANEKLFF. In DNA form, the CDR3 reads TGTGCCAGCAGCCCTTGGGGTAGCGCAAACGAAAAACTGTTTTTT.